This is a list of T cell receptor beta chains from one sample in a study of blood T cell repertoires in COVID-19. Clones were read by immunoSEQ multiplex PCR, and TCRdb kept only the in-frame ones, dropping some. This table holds around 320,000 clones, around 90% found once. The sample comprised PBMCs or T cells enriched from blood (not recorded which). These receptors came from a woman younger than 35 with acute COVID-19. CDR3s include the opening cysteine and the closing phenylalanine or tryptophan. A D gene is named only where the DNA matches it firmly.

>TRBD1|TRBV7-9|TRBJ1-2|18
TGTGCCAGCAGATTAGCCCCAATCGGACAGGGGGCGAAAAATGGCTACACCTTC
CASRLAPIGQGAKNGYTF
>NA|TRBV9|TRBJ1-1|13
TGTGCCAGCAGCGTATCAGGGGTCGCTGAAGCTTTCTTT
CASSVSGVAEAFF
>NA|TRBV11-2|TRBJ2-7|14
TGTGCCAGCAGCTTGGTCGCTGGAGTCTACGAGCAGTACTTC
CASSLVAGVYEQYF
>NA|TRBV5-6|TRBJ2-7|14
TGTGCCAGCAGCTTGCAGGGGAACTCCTACGAGCAGTACTTC
CASSLQGNSYEQYF
>NA|TRBV4-2|TRBJ2-6|18
TGTGCCAGCAGCCTCAGGGGAACGGGCAGCTCTGGGGCCAACGTCCTGACTTTC
CASSLRGTGSSGANVLTF
>TRBD2|TRBV10-3|TRBJ2-7|15
TGTGCCATCAGTGAGGTGGGACTAGCGGGAGACGAGCAGTACTTC
CAISEVGLAGDEQYF
>NA|TRBV3-1/TRBV3-2|TRBJ2-7|12
TGTGCCAGCAGCCAAGATGTGGAGGAGCAGTACTTC
CASSQDVEEQYF
>NA|TRBV6-5|TRBJ1-1|13
TGTGCCAGCAGTTTAGTGACTAGTACTGAAGCTTTCTTT
CASSLVTSTEAFF
>TRBD2|TRBV5-1|TRBJ2-7|15
TGCGCCAGCAGCTTATGGACTAGCGGGACCTACGAGCAGTACTTC
CASSLWTSGTYEQYF
>TRBD1|TRBV18|TRBJ1-4|14
TGTGCCAGCTCTCTTGACAGGGGGAATGAAAAACTGTTTTTT
CASSLDRGNEKLFF
>NA|TRBV25-1|TRBJ1-2|14
TGTGCCAGCAGTGGTAGTCAGGGTAGCTATGGCTACACCTTC
CASSGSQGSYGYTF